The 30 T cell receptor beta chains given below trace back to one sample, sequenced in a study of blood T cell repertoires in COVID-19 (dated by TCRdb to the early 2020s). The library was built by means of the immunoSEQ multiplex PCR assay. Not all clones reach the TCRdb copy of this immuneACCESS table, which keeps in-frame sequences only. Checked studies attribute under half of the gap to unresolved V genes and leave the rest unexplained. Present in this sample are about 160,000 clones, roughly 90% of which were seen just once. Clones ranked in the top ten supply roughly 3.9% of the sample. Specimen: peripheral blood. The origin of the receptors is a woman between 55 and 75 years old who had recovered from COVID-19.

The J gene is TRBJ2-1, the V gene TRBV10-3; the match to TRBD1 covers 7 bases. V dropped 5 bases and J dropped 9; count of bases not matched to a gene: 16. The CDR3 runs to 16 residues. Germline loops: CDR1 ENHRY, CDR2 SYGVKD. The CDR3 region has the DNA TGTGCCATCAGTCTAGGGACAGCCCAGGGCGGAGGTGAGCAGTTCTTC. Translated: CAISLGTAQGGGEQFF.

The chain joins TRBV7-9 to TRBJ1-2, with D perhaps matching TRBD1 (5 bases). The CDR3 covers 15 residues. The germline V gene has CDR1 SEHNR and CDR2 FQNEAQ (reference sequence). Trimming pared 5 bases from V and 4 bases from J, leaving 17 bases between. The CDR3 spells CASSPTQGQTYGYTF. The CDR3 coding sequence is TGTGCCAGCAGCCCCACCCAGGGTCAGACCTATGGCTACACCTTC.

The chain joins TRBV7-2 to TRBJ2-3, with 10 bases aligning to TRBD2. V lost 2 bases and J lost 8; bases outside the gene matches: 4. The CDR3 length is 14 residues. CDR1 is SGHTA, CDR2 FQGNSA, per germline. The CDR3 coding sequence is TGTGCCAGCAGCTTATCCCGACTAGCGGGTACGCAGTATTTT. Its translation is CASSLSRLAGTQYF.

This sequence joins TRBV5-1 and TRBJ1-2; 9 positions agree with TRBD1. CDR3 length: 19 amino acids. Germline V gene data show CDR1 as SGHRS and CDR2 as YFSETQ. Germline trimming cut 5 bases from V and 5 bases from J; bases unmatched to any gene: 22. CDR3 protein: CASRGTHRGRADGIYGYTF. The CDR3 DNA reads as TGCGCCAGCAGGGGCACACACAGGGGGCGCGCAGACGGTATTTATGGCTACACCTTC.

The CDR3 spells CAITRRQISYGYTF. Here the CDR3 DNA reads TGTGCCATCACTAGGCGGCAGATATCCTATGGCTACACCTTC. J is TRBJ1-2 and V is TRBV28; no clear D gene. Germline lookup yields CDR1 MDHEN and CDR2 SYDVKM. The CDR3 has 14 amino acids. V was trimmed by 10 bases and J by 4 bases, leaving 19 bases between them.

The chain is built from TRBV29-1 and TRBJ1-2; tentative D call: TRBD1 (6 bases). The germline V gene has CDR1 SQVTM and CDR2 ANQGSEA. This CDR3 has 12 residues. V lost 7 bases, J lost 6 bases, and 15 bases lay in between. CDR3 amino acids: CSGVRGLDGYTF. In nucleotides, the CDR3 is TGCAGCGGGGTCAGGGGTCTCGATGGCTACACCTTC. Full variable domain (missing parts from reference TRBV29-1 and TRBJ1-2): SAVISQKPSRDICQRGTSLTIQCQVDSQVTMMFWYRQQPGQSLTLIATANQGSEATYESGFVIDKFPISRPNLTFSTLTVSNMSPEDSSIYLCSGVRGLDGYTFGSGTRLTVV.

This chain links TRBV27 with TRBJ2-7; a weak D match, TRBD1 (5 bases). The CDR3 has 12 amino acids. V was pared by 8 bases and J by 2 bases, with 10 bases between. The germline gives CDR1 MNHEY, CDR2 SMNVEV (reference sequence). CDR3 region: CASWQGPYEQYF. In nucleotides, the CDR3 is TGTGCCAGCTGGCAGGGTCCCTACGAGCAGTACTTC.

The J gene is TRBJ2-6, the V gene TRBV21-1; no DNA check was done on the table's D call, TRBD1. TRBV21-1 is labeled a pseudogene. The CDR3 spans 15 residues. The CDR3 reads CASSKDNSGANVLTF. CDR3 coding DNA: TGTGCCAGCAGCAAGGACAACTCTGGGGCCAACGTCCTGACTTTC.

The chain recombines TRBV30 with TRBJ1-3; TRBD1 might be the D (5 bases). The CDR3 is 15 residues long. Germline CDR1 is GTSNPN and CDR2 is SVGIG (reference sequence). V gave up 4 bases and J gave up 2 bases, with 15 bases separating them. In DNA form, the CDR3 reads TGTGCCTGGACGAAGGGACTGAGTACTGGAAACACCATATATTTT. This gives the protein CAWTKGLSTGNTIYF.

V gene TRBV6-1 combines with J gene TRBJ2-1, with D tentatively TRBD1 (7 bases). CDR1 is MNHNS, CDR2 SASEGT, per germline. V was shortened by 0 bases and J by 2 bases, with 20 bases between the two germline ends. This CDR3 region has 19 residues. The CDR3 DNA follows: TGTGCCAGCAGTGAAGCGGTCTGGAGGGGGCGCAGTACCTACAATGAGCAGTTCTTC. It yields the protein CASSEAVWRGRSTYNEQFF.

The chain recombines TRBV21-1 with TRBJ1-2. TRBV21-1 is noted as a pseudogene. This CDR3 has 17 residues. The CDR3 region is CASSERAGHIRGYGYTF. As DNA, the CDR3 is TGTGCCAGCAGCGAAAGAGCGGGACACATTCGGGGCTATGGCTACACCTTC.

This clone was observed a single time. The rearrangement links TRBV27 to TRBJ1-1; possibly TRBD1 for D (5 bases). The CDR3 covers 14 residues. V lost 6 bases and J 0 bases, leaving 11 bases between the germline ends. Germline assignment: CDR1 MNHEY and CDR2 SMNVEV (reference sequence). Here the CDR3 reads CASRYDRLNTEAFF. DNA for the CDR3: TGTGCCAGCAGATACGACAGACTGAACACTGAAGCTTTCTTT.

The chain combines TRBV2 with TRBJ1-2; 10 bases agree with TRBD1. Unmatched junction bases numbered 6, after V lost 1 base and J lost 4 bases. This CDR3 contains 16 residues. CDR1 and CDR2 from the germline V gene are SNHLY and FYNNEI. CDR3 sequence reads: CASSEGPGQGRYGYTF. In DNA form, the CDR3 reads TGTGCCAGCAGTGAAGGCCCGGGACAGGGGCGCTATGGCTACACCTTC.

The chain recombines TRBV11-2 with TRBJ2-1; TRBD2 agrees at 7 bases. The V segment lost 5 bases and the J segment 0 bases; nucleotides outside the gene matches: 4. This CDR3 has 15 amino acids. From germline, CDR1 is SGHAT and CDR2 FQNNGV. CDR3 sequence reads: CASSEGLGSYNEQFF. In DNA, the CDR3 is TGTGCCAGCAGCGAAGGACTAGGCTCCTACAATGAGCAGTTCTTC. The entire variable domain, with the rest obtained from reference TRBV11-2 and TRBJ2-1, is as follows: EAGVAQSPRYKIIEKRQSVAFWCNPISGHATLYWYQQILGQGPKLLIQFQNNGVVDDSQLPKDRFSAERLKGVDSTLKIQPAKLEDSAVYLCASSEGLGSYNEQFFGPGTRLTVL.

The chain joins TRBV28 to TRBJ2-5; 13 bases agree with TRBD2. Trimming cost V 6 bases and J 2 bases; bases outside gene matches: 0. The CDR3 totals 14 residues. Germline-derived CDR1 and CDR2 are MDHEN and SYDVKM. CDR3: CASRLAGGQETQYF. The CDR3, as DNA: TGTGCCAGCAGACTAGCGGGGGGGCAAGAGACCCAGTACTTC. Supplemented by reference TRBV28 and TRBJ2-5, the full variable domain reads DVKVTQSSRYLVKRTGEKVFLECVQDMDHENMFWYRQDPGLGLRLIYFSYDVKMKEKGDIPEGYSVSREKKERFSLILESASTNQTSMYLCASRLAGGQETQYFGPGTRLLVL.

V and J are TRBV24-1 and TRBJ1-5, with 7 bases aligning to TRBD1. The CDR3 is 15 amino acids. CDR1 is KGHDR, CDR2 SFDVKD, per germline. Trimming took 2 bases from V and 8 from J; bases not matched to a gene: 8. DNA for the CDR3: TGTGCCACCAGTGATTCAGGCAGGGGGGCGGAGCCCCAGCATTTT. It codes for CATSDSGRGAEPQHF.

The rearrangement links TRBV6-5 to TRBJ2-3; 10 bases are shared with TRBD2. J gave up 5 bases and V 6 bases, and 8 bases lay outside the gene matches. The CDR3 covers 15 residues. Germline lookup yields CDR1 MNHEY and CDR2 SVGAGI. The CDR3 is CASSVSGGLGDTQYF. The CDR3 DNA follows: TGTGCCAGCAGCGTTAGCGGGGGGTTAGGAGATACGCAGTATTTT.

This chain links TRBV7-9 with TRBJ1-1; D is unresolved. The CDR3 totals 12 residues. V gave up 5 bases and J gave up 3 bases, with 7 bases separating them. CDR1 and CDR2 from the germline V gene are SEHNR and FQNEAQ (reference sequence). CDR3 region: CASSAEDTEAFF. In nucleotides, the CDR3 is TGTGCCAGCAGCGCCGAGGACACTGAAGCTTTCTTT.

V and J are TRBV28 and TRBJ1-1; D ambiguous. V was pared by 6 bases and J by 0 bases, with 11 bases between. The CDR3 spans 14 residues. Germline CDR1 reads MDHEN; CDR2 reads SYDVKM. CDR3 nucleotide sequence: TGTGCCAGCAGCACCCCCCAGGTGAACACTGAAGCTTTCTTT. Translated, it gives CASSTPQVNTEAFF.

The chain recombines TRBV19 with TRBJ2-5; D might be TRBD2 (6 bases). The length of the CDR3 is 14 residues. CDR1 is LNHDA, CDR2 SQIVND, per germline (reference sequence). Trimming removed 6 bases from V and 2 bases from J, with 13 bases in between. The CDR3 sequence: CASRGDGGQETQYF. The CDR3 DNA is TGTGCCAGTAGGGGGGACGGGGGTCAAGAGACCCAGTACTTC.

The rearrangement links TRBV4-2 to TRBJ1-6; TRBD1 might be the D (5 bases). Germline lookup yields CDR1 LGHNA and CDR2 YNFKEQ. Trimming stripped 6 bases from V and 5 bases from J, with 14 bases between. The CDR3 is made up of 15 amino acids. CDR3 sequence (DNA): TGTGCCAGCAGGGGGATTAGACAGCATAATTCACCCCTCCACTTT. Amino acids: CASRGIRQHNSPLHF.

The CDR3 spells CASTPIGSYYGYTF. CDR3 in DNA: TGTGCCAGCACCCCCATCGGGTCTTACTATGGCTACACCTTC. The chain has TRBV28 and TRBJ1-2; D gene uncertain. The ends were cut back, 7 bases at V and 3 bases at J, with 15 bases in the middle. Per germline, CDR1 MDHEN and CDR2 SYDVKM. The CDR3 is made up of 14 amino acids.

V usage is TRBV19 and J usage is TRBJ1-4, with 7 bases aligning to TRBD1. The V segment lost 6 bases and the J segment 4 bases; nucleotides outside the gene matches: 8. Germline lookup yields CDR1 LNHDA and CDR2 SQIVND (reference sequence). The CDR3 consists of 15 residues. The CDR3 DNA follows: TGTGCCAGTAGCCACGGACAGGACTTTAATGAAAAACTGTTTTTT. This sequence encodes CASSHGQDFNEKLFF.

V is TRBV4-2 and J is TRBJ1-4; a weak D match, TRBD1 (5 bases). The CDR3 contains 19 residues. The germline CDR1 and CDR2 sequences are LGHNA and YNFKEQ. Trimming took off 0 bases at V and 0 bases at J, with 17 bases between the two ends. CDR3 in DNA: TGTGCCAGCAGCCAAGATCTAGGGGCAGAGCCTGCAACTAATGAAAAACTGTTTTTT. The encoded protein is CASSQDLGAEPATNEKLFF.

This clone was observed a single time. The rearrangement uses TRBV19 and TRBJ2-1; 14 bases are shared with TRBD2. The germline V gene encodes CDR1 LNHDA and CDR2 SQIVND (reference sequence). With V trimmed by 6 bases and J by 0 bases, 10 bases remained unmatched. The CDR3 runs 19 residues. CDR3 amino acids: CASRRTSGGTYASYNEQFF. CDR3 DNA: TGTGCCAGTAGGCGGACTAGCGGGGGGACGTATGCCTCCTACAATGAGCAGTTCTTC. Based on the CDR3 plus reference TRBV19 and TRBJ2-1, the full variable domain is DGGITQSPKYLFRKEGQNVTLSCEQNLNHDAMYWYRQDPGQGLRLIYYSQIVNDFQKGDIAEGYSVSREKKESFPLTVTSAQKNPTAFYLCASRRTSGGTYASYNEQFFGPGTRLTVL.

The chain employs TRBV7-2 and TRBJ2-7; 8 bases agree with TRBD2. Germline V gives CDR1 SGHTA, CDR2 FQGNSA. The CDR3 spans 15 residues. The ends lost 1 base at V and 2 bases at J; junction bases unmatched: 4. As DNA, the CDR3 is TGTGCCAGCAGCTTAGTACTAGCGGCGGCCTACGAGCAGTACTTC. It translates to CASSLVLAAAYEQYF.

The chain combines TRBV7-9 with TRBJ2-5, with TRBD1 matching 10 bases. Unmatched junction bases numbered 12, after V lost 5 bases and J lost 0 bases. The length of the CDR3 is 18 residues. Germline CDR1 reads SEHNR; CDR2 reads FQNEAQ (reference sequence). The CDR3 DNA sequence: TGTGCCAGCAGCGATAGGTGGACAGGGGGAATCTACCAAGAGACCCAGTACTTC. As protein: CASSDRWTGGIYQETQYF.

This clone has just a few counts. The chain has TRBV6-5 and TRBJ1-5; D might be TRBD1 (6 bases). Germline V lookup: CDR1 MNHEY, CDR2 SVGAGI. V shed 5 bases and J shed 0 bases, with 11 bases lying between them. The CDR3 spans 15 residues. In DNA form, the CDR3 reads TGTGCCAGCAGTCGCGGACAGTATAGCAATCAGCCCCAGCATTTT. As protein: CASSRGQYSNQPQHF.

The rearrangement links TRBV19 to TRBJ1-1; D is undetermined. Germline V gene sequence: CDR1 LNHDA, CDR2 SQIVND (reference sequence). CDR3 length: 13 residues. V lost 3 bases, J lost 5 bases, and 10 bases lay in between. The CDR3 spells CASSIGVRTEAFF. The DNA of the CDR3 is TGTGCCAGTAGTATCGGGGTGAGGACTGAAGCTTTCTTT.

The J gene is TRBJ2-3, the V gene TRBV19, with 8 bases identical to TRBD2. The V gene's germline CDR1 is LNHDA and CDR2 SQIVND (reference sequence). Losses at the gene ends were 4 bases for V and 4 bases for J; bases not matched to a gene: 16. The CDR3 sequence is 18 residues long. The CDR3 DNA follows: TGTGCCAGTAGTACGAGATTGGGACTAGGGCCCCGGCCAGATACGCAGTATTTT. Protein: CASSTRLGLGPRPDTQYF.